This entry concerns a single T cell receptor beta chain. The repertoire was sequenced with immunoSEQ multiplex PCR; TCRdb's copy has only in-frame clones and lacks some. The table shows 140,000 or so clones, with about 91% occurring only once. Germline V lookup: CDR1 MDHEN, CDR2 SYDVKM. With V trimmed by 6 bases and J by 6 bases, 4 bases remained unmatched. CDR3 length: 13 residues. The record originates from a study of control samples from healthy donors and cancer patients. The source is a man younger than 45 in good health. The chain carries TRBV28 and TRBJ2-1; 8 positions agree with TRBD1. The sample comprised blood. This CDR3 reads CASRGRGLNEQFF. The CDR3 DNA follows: TGTGCCAGCAGGGGCAGGGGGCTCAATGAGCAGTTCTTC.